Below, 18 T cell receptor beta chains from the same sample are listed, as sequenced in a study of blood T cell repertoires in COVID-19. Repertoires were generated with immunoSEQ multiplex PCR, while TCRdb's copy carries only in-frame clones and drops some. The sample carries roughly 70,000 clones, roughly four fifths recorded once. Sequenced: peripheral blood. These receptors came from a woman in her fifties or sixties with acute or convalescent COVID-19.

V usage is TRBV19 and J usage is TRBJ1-5; tentatively, D is TRBD1 (6 bases). Looked up from germline, CDR1 is LNHDA and CDR2 is SQIVND (reference sequence). The CDR3 contains 15 residues. V was clipped by 4 bases and J by 7 bases, with 17 bases between them. The DNA of the CDR3 is TGTGCCAGTAGTACGACAGGACCTTCTCGCCAGCCCCAGCATTTT. Amino acids: CASSTTGPSRQPQHF.

The chain carries TRBV5-1 and TRBJ1-1; D is ambiguous. The CDR3 runs to 17 residues. Per the germline V gene, CDR1 is SGHRS and CDR2 is YFSETQ. Trimming shortened V by 4 bases and J by 2 bases, and 21 bases separated the two germline ends. CDR3 in DNA: TGCGCCAGCAGCGCCGACATACCCCCTTCCAGTAACACTGAAGCTTTCTTT. Its translation is CASSADIPPSSNTEAFF.

The chain joins TRBV6-5 to TRBJ1-2; D perhaps matches TRBD1 (6 bases). This CDR3 spans 14 amino acids. Germline CDR1 is MNHEY and CDR2 is SVGAGI. The V end lost 0 bases, the J end lost 8 bases, and 13 bases lay between the germline ends. The CDR3 spells CASSYSAGGGGYTF. The DNA for the CDR3 is TGTGCCAGCAGTTACTCGGCTGGGGGCGGGGGCTACACCTTC.

The chain combines TRBV5-5 with TRBJ1-1; tentative D call: TRBD1 (5 bases). CDR3 length: 14 residues. CDR1 and CDR2 (germline): SGHKS, YYEKEE (reference sequence). V lost 1 base and J 1 base, leaving 8 bases between the germline ends. CDR3 DNA: TGTGCCAGCAGCTTGTTGGGGGGGAACACTGAAGCTTTCTTT. Translated, it gives CASSLLGGNTEAFF.

This rearrangement joins TRBV20-1 to TRBJ2-1; 7 bases agree with TRBD2. V was clipped by 3 bases and J by 11 bases; unmatched bases: 10. Germline CDR1 reads DFQATT; CDR2 reads SNEGSKA (reference sequence). The CDR3 extends over 13 amino acids. The CDR3, as DNA: TGCAGTGCTAGTCTAAGCCCTAGCGGCCAGCAGTTCTTC. Residues: CSASLSPSGQQFF.

This chain uses TRBV5-1 with TRBJ1-2; TRBD1 matches at 11 bases. Germline V gene sequence: CDR1 SGHRS, CDR2 YFSETQ. CDR3 length: 16 residues. V was clipped by 4 bases and J by 4 bases; unmatched bases: 9. CDR3 nucleotides: TGCGCCAGCAGCGAAGGACAGGGGGCGTGGGGCTATGGCTACACCTTC. Its translation: CASSEGQGAWGYGYTF.

The rearrangement uses TRBV7-8 and TRBJ2-7; 10 nucleotides align to TRBD2. J was trimmed by 7 bases and V by 1 base; bases with no gene match: 7. Germline CDR1 is SGHVS and CDR2 is FQNEAQ. The CDR3 runs to 15 residues. DNA for the CDR3: TGTGCCAGCAGCTTAGACCGTCTAGCGGGAGTTGAGCAGTACTTC. This encodes CASSLDRLAGVEQYF. Drawing the rest from reference TRBV7-8 and TRBJ2-7, the complete variable domain is GAGVSQSPRYKVAKRGQDVALRCDPISGHVSLFWYQQALGQGPEFLTYFQNEAQLDKSGLPSDRFFAERPEGSVSTLKIQRTQQEDSAVYLCASSLDRLAGVEQYFGPGTRLTVT.

The chain is built from TRBV12-3 or TRBV12-4 and TRBJ2-2; TRBD1 aligns across 8 bases. CDR3 length equals 13 residues. The trim removed 6 bases at V and 5 bases at J, leaving 2 bases unmatched. Written as DNA, the CDR3 is TGTGCCAGCAGAAGACAGGGGACCGGGGAGCTGTTTTTT. This sequence encodes CASRRQGTGELFF.

The chain is built from TRBV7-2 and TRBJ2-1, with D possibly TRBD1 on 6 matching bases. The CDR3 runs 13 residues. Germline lookup yields CDR1 SGHTA and CDR2 FQGNSA. Trimming cost V 3 bases and J 12 bases, with 15 bases left between them. CDR3 loop: CASSLAGTKSQFF. CDR3 in DNA: TGTGCCAGCAGCTTGGCCGGGACAAAGTCGCAGTTCTTC.

The gene calls are TRBV28 and TRBJ2-7; 11 nucleotides agree with TRBD2. The CDR3 has 14 residues. J was trimmed by 5 bases and V by 7 bases; bases with no gene match: 7. Germline CDR1 is MDHEN and CDR2 is SYDVKM. In DNA form, the CDR3 reads TGTGCCAGCAAAACTAGCGGGGGTAGGAACGAGCAGTACTTC. The encoded protein is CASKTSGGRNEQYF.

J is TRBJ1-4 and V is TRBV28; no clear D. This CDR3 is 15 amino acids long. Germline assignment: CDR1 MDHEN and CDR2 SYDVKM. Trimming stripped 4 bases from V and 0 bases from J, with 9 bases between. The CDR3 sequence: CASSSEGSTNEKLFF. In nucleotides, the CDR3 is TGTGCCAGCAGTTCAGAGGGCTCAACTAATGAAAAACTGTTTTTT.

J is TRBJ1-2 and V is TRBV18; D unclear. V lost 8 bases to trimming and J lost 8 bases, with 18 bases between them. The CDR3 covers 13 residues. The germline gives CDR1 KGHSH, CDR2 LQKENI. The CDR3 bases are TGTGCCAGCGGTGAAGGATGGCTAGTCGGCTACACCTTC. The encoded protein is CASGEGWLVGYTF.

The rearrangement uses TRBV5-1 and TRBJ1-2, with 7 bases aligning to TRBD1. Germline CDR1 and CDR2: SGHRS and YFSETQ. V dropped 2 bases and J dropped 6; count of bases not matched to a gene: 7. CDR3 length: 14 residues. The CDR3 nucleotides are TGCGCCAGCAGCTTCTCCGCCGGGACAGATGGCTACACCTTC. Protein: CASSFSAGTDGYTF.

The J gene is TRBJ1-2, the V gene TRBV12-5; no clear D. Trimming took 1 base from V and 5 from J, leaving 17 bases between them. This CDR3 is 16 amino acids long. Germline V gene sequence: CDR1 LGHNT, CDR2 FRNRAP. The chain's CDR3 is CASGLGGPGIGYGYTF. The CDR3, as DNA: TGTGCTAGTGGTTTGGGGGGTCCGGGGATAGGGTATGGCTACACCTTC. Complete variable domain (other parts from reference TRBV12-5 and TRBJ1-2): DARVTQTPRHKVTEMGQEVTMRCQPILGHNTVFWYRQTMMQGLELLAYFRNRAPLDDSGMPKDRFSAEMPDATLATLKIQPSEPRDSAVYFCASGLGGPGIGYGYTFGSGTRLTVV.

The chain combines TRBV7-9 with TRBJ1-3, with D hard to call. This CDR3 has 17 amino acids. Trimming removed 2 bases at V and 0 bases at J, with 14 bases between. Germline-derived CDR1 and CDR2 are SEHNR and FQNEAQ (reference sequence). The CDR3 spells CASSLLMPRSSGNTIYF. The DNA for the CDR3 is TGTGCCAGCAGCTTACTGATGCCTCGGAGCTCTGGAAACACCATATATTTT.

This clone appeared once. The chain has TRBV6-5 and TRBJ1-5; tentative D call: TRBD1 (5 bases). Germline V gene data show CDR1 as MNHEY and CDR2 as SVGAGI. This CDR3 has 13 amino acids. The V gene lost 6 bases and the J gene lost 7 bases, with 13 bases spanning the gap. The CDR3, as DNA: TGTGCCAGCAGCCCACAGGTTTTCCAGCCCCAGCATTTT. This sequence encodes CASSPQVFQPQHF.

J is TRBJ2-3 and V is TRBV3-1 (or the pseudogene TRBV3-2); 10 positions match TRBD2. J lost 0 bases, V lost 6 bases, and 3 bases had no gene match. CDR1 LGHDT and CDR2 YNNKEL come from the germline V gene (reference sequence). This CDR3 is 15 amino acids long. The CDR3 sequence: CASSPTSGSTDTQYF. DNA for the CDR3: TGTGCCAGCAGTCCGACTAGCGGGAGCACAGATACGCAGTATTTT.

V is TRBV2 and J is TRBJ2-1; 8 bases fit TRBD1. The CDR3 is 14 residues long. Trimming removed 8 bases from V and 10 bases from J; junction bases left unmatched: 13. Per germline, CDR1 SNHLY and CDR2 FYNNEI. CDR3 sequence: CASLTTQGAREQFF. CDR3 nucleotide sequence: TGTGCCAGCCTGACTACTCAGGGGGCGCGGGAGCAGTTCTTC.